This passage covers 13 T cell receptor beta chains from one sample sequenced in a study of blood T cell repertoires in COVID-19. The assay was immunoSEQ multiplex PCR, and TCRdb's table has in-frame clones only and misses some. Of 150,000 to 200,000 clones listed, roughly 93% are singletons. The sample taken for sequencing was peripheral blood. All receptors come from a man between 18 and 35 years old with COVID-19, enrolled during active disease.

This chain joins TRBV19 and TRBJ1-5; TRBD1 aligns across 8 bases. CDR1 and CDR2 from the germline V gene are LNHDA and SQIVND (reference sequence). The length of the CDR3 is 15 residues. The trim removed 7 bases at V and 2 bases at J, leaving 7 bases unmatched. CDR3 amino acids: CASNTGGGGNQPQHF. In nucleotides, the CDR3 is TGTGCCAGTAATACAGGGGGAGGCGGCAATCAGCCCCAGCATTTT.

The chain couples TRBV28 to TRBJ2-1; 12 bases map to TRBD2. Germline V gene sequence: CDR1 MDHEN, CDR2 SYDVKM. V dropped 7 bases and J dropped 8; count of bases not matched to a gene: 9. The CDR3 extends over 15 amino acids. In DNA, the CDR3 is TGTGCCAGCACCATCAGGCTAGCGGGAGGGGATGAGCAGTTCTTC. Protein product: CASTIRLAGGDEQFF. Complete variable domain (other parts from reference TRBV28 and TRBJ2-1): DVKVTQSSRYLVKRTGEKVFLECVQDMDHENMFWYRQDPGLGLRLIYFSYDVKMKEKGDIPEGYSVSREKKERFSLILESASTNQTSMYLCASTIRLAGGDEQFFGPGTRLTVL.

This chain uses TRBV2 with TRBJ2-7; 10 nucleotides match TRBD1. The CDR3 is made up of 15 amino acids. V dropped 6 bases and J dropped 1; count of bases not matched to a gene: 6. The germline gives CDR1 SNHLY, CDR2 FYNNEI. CDR3 amino acids: CASSLEGQGSYEQYF. The CDR3 DNA is TGTGCCAGCAGCCTCGAGGGACAGGGGTCCTACGAGCAGTACTTC.

The V call is TRBV5-4, the J call TRBJ1-1, with D unresolved. Germline V gene sequence: CDR1 SGHNT, CDR2 YYREEE (reference sequence). The V and J ends lost 4 bases and 0 bases respectively, with 4 bases between them. The CDR3 is 12 residues long. In nucleotides, the CDR3 is TGTGCCAGCAGCCTTATGAACACTGAAGCTTTCTTT. It specifies CASSLMNTEAFF. Full variable domain (remainder filled in from reference TRBV5-4 and TRBJ1-1): ETGVTQSPTHLIKTRGQQVTLRCSSQSGHNTVSWYQQALGQGPQFIFQYYREEENGRGNFPPRFSGLQFPNYSSELNVNALELDDSALYLCASSLMNTEAFFGQGTRLTVV.

Concerning this clone itself: A read error may produce the germline difference seen at one junction end. V is TRBV7-9 and J is TRBJ2-7; D is undetermined. The CDR3 contains 11 residues. In germline, CDR1 is SEHNR, CDR2 FQNEAQ (reference sequence). The CDR3 sequence: CASSPSHEQYF. CDR3 DNA sequence: TGTGCCAGCAGCCCCTCCCACGAGCAGTACTTC. Based on the CDR3 plus reference TRBV7-9 and TRBJ2-7, the full variable domain is DTGVSQNPRHKITKRGQNVTFRCDPISEHNRLYWYRQTLGQGPEFLTYFQNEAQLEKSRLLSDRFSAERPKGSFSTLEIQRTEQGDSAMYLCASSPSHEQYFGPGTRLTVT.

The chain carries TRBV5-6 and TRBJ2-1, with a possible D match to TRBD2 (6 bases). Trimming pared 2 bases from V and 3 bases from J, leaving 12 bases between. Germline values: CDR1 SGHDT, CDR2 YYEEEE. CDR3 length: 15 residues. Here the CDR3 DNA reads TGTGCCAGCAGCTTTGGTGCTAGCGACTACAATGAGCAGTTCTTC. This encodes CASSFGASDYNEQFF.

This chain links TRBV19 with TRBJ2-7, with TRBD2 matching over 8 bases. The CDR3 spans 15 residues. Germline CDR1 and CDR2: LNHDA and SQIVND (reference sequence). The V gene end was trimmed by 3 bases and the J gene end by 0 bases; junction bases not matched to a gene: 4. CDR3 nucleotides: TGTGCCAGTAGTATTGCGAGCGGGAGCTCCTACGAGCAGTACTTC. This sequence encodes CASSIASGSSYEQYF.

This clone was seen only a few times. The chain combines TRBV10-3 with TRBJ1-1; the D gene is possibly TRBD1 (6 bases). The CDR3 has 15 residues. Per germline, CDR1 ENHRY and CDR2 SYGVKD. V was shortened by 6 bases and J by 0 bases, with 14 bases between the two germline ends. The CDR3 coding sequence is TGTGCCATCAGCGATAGCGGGACAATGAACACTGAAGCTTTCTTT. Its protein is CAISDSGTMNTEAFF.

The rearrangement joins TRBV4-2 to TRBJ2-1; 11 bases agree with TRBD2. The ends lost 4 bases at V and 5 bases at J; junction bases unmatched: 4. There are 15 residues in the CDR3. Germline V CDR1 and CDR2: LGHNA, YNFKEQ. DNA of the CDR3: TGTGCCAGCAGCCCCCTGACTAGCGGGAACAATGAGCAGTTCTTC. Its translation is CASSPLTSGNNEQFF.

The chain carries TRBV19 and TRBJ1-1; D possibly corresponds to TRBD1 (6 bases). The CDR3 covers 15 residues. V gave up 3 bases and J gave up 5 bases, with 16 bases separating them. Germline V CDR1 and CDR2: LNHDA, SQIVND (reference sequence). CDR3 loop: CASSIFWGLRTEAFF. DNA of the CDR3: TGTGCCAGTAGTATTTTTTGGGGGCTCAGAACTGAAGCTTTCTTT.

This sequence joins TRBV5-1 and TRBJ2-1; 13 nucleotides align to TRBD2. This CDR3 contains 15 residues. Germline CDR1 is SGHRS and CDR2 is YFSETQ. V shed 2 bases and J 10 bases; nucleotides not matched to a gene: 6. In DNA form, the CDR3 reads TGCGCCAGCAGCTTAGGACTAGCGGGAGTAGGGGAGCAGTTCTTC. Its protein is CASSLGLAGVGEQFF.

This clone was recorded once. V and J are TRBV15 and TRBJ2-7; TRBD2 aligns across 8 bases. CDR1 is LNHNV and CDR2 is YYDKDF in the germline V gene (reference sequence). With V trimmed by 2 bases and J by 5 bases, 5 bases remained unmatched. The CDR3 length is 14 residues. This chain's CDR3 is CATSRTGGPHEQYF. The CDR3 DNA follows: TGTGCCACCAGCAGAACGGGAGGGCCTCACGAGCAGTACTTC.

The CDR3 protein is CASSSFVGLASEQYF. The CDR3 DNA is TGTGCCAGTAGTTCTTTCGTGGGACTAGCCAGCGAGCAGTACTTC. The rearrangement links TRBV19 to TRBJ2-7; TRBD2 matches at 9 bases. The V gene end was trimmed by 5 bases and the J gene end by 6 bases; junction bases not matched to a gene: 11. Germline V gives CDR1 LNHDA, CDR2 SQIVND (reference sequence). The CDR3 is 15 amino acids.